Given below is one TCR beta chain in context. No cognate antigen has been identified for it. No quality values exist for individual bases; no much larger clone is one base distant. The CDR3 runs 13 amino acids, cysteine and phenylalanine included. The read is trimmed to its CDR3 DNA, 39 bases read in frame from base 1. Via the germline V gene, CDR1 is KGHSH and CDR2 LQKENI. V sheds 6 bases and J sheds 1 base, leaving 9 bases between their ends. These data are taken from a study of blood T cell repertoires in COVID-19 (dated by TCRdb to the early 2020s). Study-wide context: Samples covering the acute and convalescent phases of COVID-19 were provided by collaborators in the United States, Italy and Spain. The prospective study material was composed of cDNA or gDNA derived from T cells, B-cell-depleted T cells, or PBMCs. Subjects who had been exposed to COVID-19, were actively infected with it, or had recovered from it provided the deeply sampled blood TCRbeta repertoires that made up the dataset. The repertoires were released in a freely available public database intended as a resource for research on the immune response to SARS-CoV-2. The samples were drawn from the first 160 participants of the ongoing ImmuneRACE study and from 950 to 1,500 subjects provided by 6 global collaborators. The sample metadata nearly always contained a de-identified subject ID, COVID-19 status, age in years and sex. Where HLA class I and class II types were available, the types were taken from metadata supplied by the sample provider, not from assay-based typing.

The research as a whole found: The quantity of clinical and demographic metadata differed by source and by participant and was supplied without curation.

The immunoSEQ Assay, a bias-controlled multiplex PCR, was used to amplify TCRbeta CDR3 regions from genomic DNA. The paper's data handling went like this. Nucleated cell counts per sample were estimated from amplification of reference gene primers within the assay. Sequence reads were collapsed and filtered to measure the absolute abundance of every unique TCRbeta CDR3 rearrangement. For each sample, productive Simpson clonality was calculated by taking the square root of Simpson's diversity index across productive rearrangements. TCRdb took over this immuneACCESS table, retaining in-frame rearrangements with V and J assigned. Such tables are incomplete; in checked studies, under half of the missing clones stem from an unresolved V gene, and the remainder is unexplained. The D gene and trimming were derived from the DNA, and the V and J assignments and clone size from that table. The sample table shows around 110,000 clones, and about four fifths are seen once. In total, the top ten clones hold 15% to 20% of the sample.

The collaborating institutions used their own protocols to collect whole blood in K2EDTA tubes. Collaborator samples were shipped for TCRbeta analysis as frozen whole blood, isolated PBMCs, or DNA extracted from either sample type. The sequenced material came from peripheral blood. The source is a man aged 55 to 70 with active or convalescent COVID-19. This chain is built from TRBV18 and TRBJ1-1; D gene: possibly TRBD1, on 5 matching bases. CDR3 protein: CASSSGQNTEAFF. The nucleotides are TGTGCCAGCTCGTCCGGACAGAACACTGAAGCTTTCTTT.